These 30 T cell receptor beta chains came from one sample sequenced in a study of identical twins (dated by TCRdb to 2016 to 2017). To prepare the library, 5' RACE was applied. Data came from an Illumina HiSeq 2000. In-frame beta chains were kept once TCRdb had trimmed the public reads at Q25 with fastp and called clones with MiXCR. For every CDR3 protein sequence, its rows merge into one entry that carries the most common genes and DNA. This sample is represented by 690,000 or so distinct CDR3 sequences; around 8.6% of them were singletons. The leading ten clones occupy roughly 0.97% of the sample. The sample was also linked to a second study, of yellow fever vaccine responses in identical twins.

The sequenced material came from PBMCs. The receptors come from a woman aged 18-35 years in good health.

The rearrangement joins TRBV2 to TRBJ2-2; no definite D call. Germline CDR1 is SNHLY and CDR2 is FYNNEI. The CDR3 runs to 13 residues. With 4 bases removed from V and 5 bases from J, the gap between germline ends came to 8 bases. The CDR3 DNA reads TGTGCCAGCAGTGTAACACGAACCGGGGAGCTGTTTTTT. It is translated as CASSVTRTGELFF.

This chain uses TRBV7-2 with TRBJ2-1; D not resolved. The germline V gene has CDR1 SGHTA and CDR2 FQGNSA. The CDR3 length is 13 residues. V was trimmed by 4 bases and J by 5 bases, leaving 9 bases between them. CDR3 sequence: CASSSKINNEQFF. Written as DNA, the CDR3 is TGTGCCAGCAGCTCGAAGATTAACAATGAGCAGTTCTTC.

This chain uses TRBV27 with TRBJ1-6, with 9 nucleotides matching TRBD1. The germline CDR1 and CDR2 sequences are MNHEY and SMNVEV (reference sequence). The V and J ends lost 5 bases and 10 bases, in that order; junction bases with no gene match: 9. The CDR3 loop spans 15 amino acids. The CDR3 here is CASSTRDRERSPLHF. The CDR3 region has the DNA TGTGCCAGCAGTACCCGGGACAGGGAAAGGTCACCCCTCCACTTT.

The chain is built from TRBV6-1 and TRBJ2-7, with 10 bases identical to TRBD1. The CDR3 has 16 residues. Looked up from germline, CDR1 is MNHNS and CDR2 is SASEGT. The trim removed 6 bases at V and 7 bases at J, leaving 15 bases unmatched. The CDR3 bases are TGTGCCAGCAGCCCGGGACAGGGGAGGCTAGCGTGGGAGCAGTACTTC. Encoded protein: CASSPGQGRLAWEQYF.

This clonotype was seen a few times. The rearrangement links TRBV28 to TRBJ1-3; no firm D call. The CDR3 length is 12 residues. Trimming removed 7 bases at V and 4 bases at J, with 8 bases between. Germline CDR1 and CDR2: MDHEN and SYDVKM. The CDR3 DNA reads TGTGCCAGCACTAACTCCGGAAACACCATATATTTT. As protein: CASTNSGNTIYF.

The table lists this clonotype with a few counts. The chain carries TRBV20-1 and TRBJ2-7; 9 bases map to TRBD1. Germline CDR1 and CDR2: DFQATT and SNEGSKA (reference sequence). The CDR3 sequence is 13 residues long. The junction had 7 bases not matched to a gene; V was cut back by 5 bases and J by 5 bases. The DNA of the CDR3 is TGCAGTGCTGAGCCGGGACAGGGCCACGAGCAGTACTTC. This codes for CSAEPGQGHEQYF.

The table lists this clonotype with many counts. V and J are TRBV7-6 and TRBJ2-5; no clear D gene. Germline CDR1 is SGHVS and CDR2 is FNYEAQ. There are 12 residues in the CDR3. Trimming removed 0 bases at V and 5 bases at J, with 4 bases between. The CDR3 DNA reads TGTGCCAGCAGCTTAGCCTCCGAGACCCAGTACTTC. This encodes CASSLASETQYF.

This clonotype was seen more than once but under ten times. The V and J genes are TRBV7-9 and TRBJ1-1; 7 nucleotides match TRBD1. The CDR3 has 14 amino acids. Germline CDR1 and CDR2: SEHNR and FQNEAQ (reference sequence). V lost 5 bases to trimming and J lost 5 bases; unmatched junction nucleotides: 8. Written as DNA, the CDR3 is TGTGCCAGCAGCCCACAGGGGATGGGGACTGAAGCTTTCTTT. This encodes CASSPQGMGTEAFF. The whole variable domain, filled in from reference TRBV7-9 and TRBJ1-1, reads DTGVSQNPRHKITKRGQNVTFRCDPISEHNRLYWYRQTLGQGPEFLTYFQNEAQLEKSRLLSDRFSAERPKGSFSTLEIQRTEQGDSAMYLCASSPQGMGTEAFFGQGTRLTVV.

This rearrangement joins TRBV4-2 to TRBJ2-3; 8 bases align to TRBD2. Germline CDR1 reads LGHNA; CDR2 reads YNFKEQ. Trimming removed 0 bases from V and 0 bases from J; junction bases left unmatched: 8. The CDR3 is 18 residues long. The CDR3 is CASSQDRGGTHSTDTQYF. The CDR3 DNA sequence: TGTGCCAGCAGCCAAGACCGCGGGGGGACACATAGCACAGATACGCAGTATTTT.

The chain uses TRBV20-1 and TRBJ2-7, with 8 bases that match TRBD1. CDR3 length equals 16 residues. CDR1 is DFQATT, CDR2 SNEGSKA, per germline (reference sequence). Losses at the gene ends were 0 bases for V and 5 bases for J; bases not matched to a gene: 12. CDR3 DNA sequence: TGCAGTGCTAGAGATAACGGACAGGGACGACGAAACGAGCAGTACTTC. It translates to CSARDNGQGRRNEQYF.

The chain combines TRBV18 with TRBJ2-7; D remains ambiguous. CDR1 is KGHSH, CDR2 LQKENI, per germline. This CDR3 region has 13 residues. The V gene lost 3 bases and the J gene lost 2 bases, with 8 bases spanning the gap. In DNA, the CDR3 is TGTGCCAGCTCACCGGACGCAACCTACGAGCAGTACTTC. Translating gives CASSPDATYEQYF.

This clonotype was detected a few times. The CDR3 DNA follows: TGTGCCAGCAGTCCGCTGGACAGACCTAGCACAGATACGCAGTATTTT. The encoded protein is CASSPLDRPSTDTQYF. This chain uses TRBV27 with TRBJ2-3; TRBD1 is a possible D gene (6 bases). The germline V and J ends were trimmed by 5 bases and 0 bases, with 15 bases remaining between them. CDR1 MNHEY and CDR2 SMNVEV come from the germline V gene (reference sequence). The CDR3 is 16 residues long.

This clonotype has only a few counts. This chain joins TRBV9 and TRBJ2-7; D remains unclear. The CDR3 sequence is 12 residues long. V lost 0 bases and J 6 bases, leaving 7 bases between the germline ends. CDR1 SGDLS and CDR2 YYNGEE come from the germline V gene. CDR3 nucleotides: TGTGCCAGCAGCGTAGACAGTTCCGAGCAGTACTTC. Protein: CASSVDSSEQYF.

This clonotype was counted many times. CDR3 bases: TGTGCCAGCAGTTACTCGAAGGACACCCTGAGGAATGAGCAGTTCTTC. Residues: CASSYSKDTLRNEQFF. The J gene is TRBJ2-1, the V gene TRBV6-2 or TRBV6-3; a weak D match, TRBD1 (5 bases). The length of the CDR3 is 16 residues. CDR1 is MNHEY, CDR2 SVGEGT, per germline. V shed 0 bases and J shed 7 bases, with 16 bases lying between them.

The sample holds a few counts of this clonotype. The chain uses TRBV9 and TRBJ1-4; D is undetermined. Trimming removed 3 bases from V and 6 bases from J, with 21 bases in between. The CDR3 sequence is 17 residues long. From germline, CDR1 is SGDLS and CDR2 YYNGEE. DNA of the CDR3: TGTGCCAGCAGCGACAACCCCGCGGCCGGGGATGATGAAAAACTGTTTTTT. This encodes CASSDNPAAGDDEKLFF.

On this clonotype itself: One end of the junction fails to match germline, which may point to a read error. J is TRBJ2-7 and V is TRBV20-1; TRBD2 might be the D (5 bases). This CDR3 region has 13 residues. Per the germline V gene, CDR1 is DFQATT and CDR2 is SNEGSKA (reference sequence). Here the CDR3 DNA reads TGCAGTGCTGGAGATCGGCTGCGGGACGAGCAGTACTTC. Amino acids: CSAGDRLRDEQYF.

This clonotype has ten or more counts. V gene TRBV7-9 combines with J gene TRBJ2-2; D is undetermined. V shed 5 bases and J shed 7 bases, with 14 bases lying between them. Germline CDR1 reads SEHNR; CDR2 reads FQNEAQ (reference sequence). The CDR3 loop spans 14 amino acids. The DNA for the CDR3 is TGTGCCAGCAGCCATGACGGGTTTGGCGGGGAGCTGTTTTTT. Translating gives CASSHDGFGGELFF.

The genes are TRBV20-1 and TRBJ2-7; the D gene is possibly TRBD2 (5 bases). There are 11 residues in the CDR3. CDR1 and CDR2 (germline): DFQATT, SNEGSKA (reference sequence). Trimming took off 3 bases at V and 4 bases at J, with 7 bases between the two ends. CDR3: CSASAGYEQYF. As DNA, the CDR3 is TGCAGTGCTAGTGCGGGTTACGAGCAGTACTTC.

This clonotype was counted between two and nine times. The chain joins TRBV15 to TRBJ1-2; tentatively, D is TRBD1 (6 bases). Germline CDR1 and CDR2: LNHNV and YYDKDF (reference sequence). This CDR3 has 16 amino acids. Trimming removed 3 bases from V and 7 bases from J, with 21 bases in between. In DNA, the CDR3 is TGTGCCACCAGCAGCCCTCGGACAGCGATGTGGGGTGGCTACACCTTC. Translation: CATSSPRTAMWGGYTF.

V gene TRBV6-1 combines with J gene TRBJ1-5; possible D gene TRBD1, 5 bases. V dropped 6 bases and J dropped 6 bases, with 15 bases sitting between them. The germline gives CDR1 MNHNS, CDR2 SASEGT. The CDR3 consists of 14 residues. The CDR3 DNA sequence: TGTGCCAGCAGGGAGGCCAGGGTTCCTCAGCCCCAGCATTTT. Protein product: CASREARVPQPQHF.

In this sample, this clonotype turned up many times. The chain uses TRBV20-1 and TRBJ1-6; D ambiguous. The CDR3 loop spans 16 amino acids. CDR1 is DFQATT, CDR2 SNEGSKA, per germline (reference sequence). The germline V and J ends were trimmed by 0 bases and 7 bases, with 16 bases remaining between them. The CDR3 nucleotides read TGCAGTGCTAGAGATAGGGCGGCTATCTTAAATTCACCCCTCCACTTT. Its protein product is CSARDRAAILNSPLHF.

The chain employs TRBV7-8 and TRBJ1-1, with D possibly being TRBD1 (5 bases). V was trimmed by 3 bases and J by 4 bases, leaving 18 bases between them. CDR1 SGHVS and CDR2 FQNEAQ come from the germline V gene. The length of the CDR3 is 16 residues. In DNA form, the CDR3 reads TGTGCCAGCAGCTTGAGACAACCCCGGGGCGGCACTGAAGCTTTCTTT. As protein: CASSLRQPRGGTEAFF.

This clonotype was found a few times. V gene TRBV24-1 combines with J gene TRBJ1-1, with TRBD1 as a possible D gene (5 bases). Germline assignment: CDR1 KGHDR and CDR2 SFDVKD. The CDR3 length is 16 residues. Trimming removed 2 bases from V and 1 base from J, with 13 bases in between. The CDR3 nucleotides are TGTGCCACCAGTGATTCACGGGGGAGTTCGAACACTGAAGCTTTCTTT. Its translation is CATSDSRGSSNTEAFF.

A few counts support this clonotype. The chain has TRBV4-3 and TRBJ2-7; 7 bases agree with TRBD2. CDR1 is LGHNA, CDR2 YSLEER, per germline. The CDR3 totals 17 residues. V dropped 0 bases and J dropped 5; count of bases not matched to a gene: 13. CDR3 DNA: TGCGCCAGCAGCCAAGATTGGGGAGGGGCCCCGGGAGACGAGCAGTACTTC. Residues: CASSQDWGGAPGDEQYF.

This clonotype was counted a few times. The chain combines TRBV20-1 with TRBJ1-5, with a possible D match to TRBD1 (6 bases). The length of the CDR3 is 13 residues. With 6 bases removed from V and 5 bases from J, the gap between germline ends came to 14 bases. Germline CDR1 reads DFQATT; CDR2 reads SNEGSKA (reference sequence). CDR3 loop: CSAWWGAHQPQHF. CDR3 sequence (DNA): TGCAGTGCCTGGTGGGGGGCACATCAGCCCCAGCATTTT.

This clonotype was seen only a few times. V gene TRBV11-2 combines with J gene TRBJ2-1; TRBD1 might be the D (5 bases). The ends were cut back, 4 bases at V and 10 bases at J, with 5 bases in the middle. Germline loops: CDR1 SGHAT, CDR2 FQNNGV. The CDR3 has 10 residues. CDR3: CASSYREQFF. The CDR3 DNA is TGTGCCAGCAGCTACAGGGAGCAGTTCTTC.

The chain carries TRBV7-8 and TRBJ2-5; 11 positions agree with TRBD2. CDR1 and CDR2 from the germline V gene are SGHVS and FQNEAQ. J gave up 5 bases and V 5 bases, and 4 bases lay outside the gene matches. The CDR3 contains 14 residues. The CDR3 reads CASSQTSGEETQYF. The CDR3 DNA follows: TGTGCCAGCAGCCAGACTAGCGGGGAGGAGACCCAGTACTTC.

This chain joins TRBV15 and TRBJ2-5; TRBD2 is a possible D gene (6 bases). Germline V gene sequence: CDR1 LNHNV, CDR2 YYDKDF (reference sequence). The ends were cut back, 5 bases at V and 5 bases at J, with 15 bases in the middle. The CDR3 extends over 14 amino acids. The CDR3 here is CATSERLARETQYF. The DNA for the CDR3 is TGTGCCACCAGCGAGAGGCTAGCGAGGGAGACCCAGTACTTC.

This clonotype has only a few counts. The chain joins TRBV5-4 to TRBJ2-2, with D possibly being TRBD2 (5 bases). CDR3 length: 17 amino acids. Trimming cost V 2 bases and J 2 bases, with 16 bases left between them. CDR1 and CDR2 from the germline V gene are SGHNT and YYREEE (reference sequence). CDR3 loop: CASSFQTILTNTGELFF. CDR3 bases: TGTGCCAGCAGCTTCCAGACTATTCTAACTAACACCGGGGAGCTGTTTTTT.

This clonotype was recorded at least ten times. The chain joins TRBV7-9 to TRBJ2-5; D is perhaps TRBD2 (6 bases). This CDR3 is built from 14 residues. Trimming took off 2 bases at V and 4 bases at J, with 11 bases between the two ends. CDR1 is SEHNR, CDR2 FQNEAQ, per germline (reference sequence). The CDR3 here is CASSLSGRGETQYF. The CDR3 DNA reads as TGTGCCAGCAGCTTATCCGGGCGGGGAGAGACCCAGTACTTC.